The clone carrying this T cell receptor (beta chain) was counted once. The antigen is undetermined. Method: immunoSEQ multiplex PCR; TCRdb's copy keeps in-frame clones and lacks some. The sample lists about 100,000 clones, around 84% occurring once. The data were obtained in a study of T cell responses to AZD1222 COVID-19 vaccine. Study-wide findings and caveats: Researchers report vaccine-associated CD4 TCRs spanning spike, with dominance at 160-218 and 743-854. In the spike-specific TCR repertoire, nearly half reportedly target unmutated variant regions. The donors showed a predominance of white British ancestry and of females, with possible underestimation of clonal diversity.

The clonotype originates from an adult in good health. Here the sequenced sample was peripheral blood, taken on day 0 of AZD1222 vaccination.

The CDR3, as DNA: TGTGCCAGCAGGCGATCGGCAGGGAATCAGCCCCAGCATTTT. It translates to CASRRSAGNQPQHF. This chain links TRBV6-4 with TRBJ1-5, with a tentative D call TRBD1 (5 bases). The CDR3 is made up of 14 amino acids. CDR1 is MRHNA and CDR2 is SNTAGT in the germline V gene. Deletions cut 6 bases from V and 4 bases from J, with 13 bases between.